This TCR beta chain came from a study of cytomegalovirus exposure and HLA in healthy donors. Assay: immunoSEQ multiplex PCR; the TCRdb copy retains only in-frame clones and omits some. The sample lists about 120,000 clones, 89% occurring once. The germline V gene has CDR1 MGHRA and CDR2 YSYEKL. Trimming cost V 4 bases and J 8 bases; bases outside gene matches: 6. CDR3 length equals 14 residues. This clonotype was sampled from a woman aged 18-30 years in good health and CMV-seronegative. The sample comprised PBMCs. The chain is built from TRBV4-1 and TRBJ1-4; 8 bases line up with TRBD1. The DNA of the CDR3 is TGCGCCAGCAGCCTCGGACAGGGTGGGGAAAAACTGTTTTTT. This translates into CASSLGQGGEKLFF.